The clone carrying this TCR beta chain was seen a handful of times. Its antigen is not known. Germline-derived CDR1 and CDR2 are MNHEY and SMNVEV (reference sequence). The V gene lost 5 bases and the J gene lost 4 bases, with 14 bases spanning the gap. The CDR3 spans 14 residues. Time point given: newly diagnosed GD, antithyroid drugs for less than 3 months. The TCR library was made from RNA that had been extracted from PBMCs in TRIzol. The source of the patients was an endocrinology department in Xi'an, China. The data derive from a study of regulatory T cells in long-lasting Graves disease. Across the whole study: Antithyroid drugs had been taken under 3 months by newly diagnosed Graves' patients.

Overall study results and limits: When disease was persistent, TRBV28, TRBJ1-2 and TRBJ2-5 were the favored segments.

Sequencing libraries for TCR beta were prepared with iRepertoire HTBI primers and Arm-PCR of CDR3 regions. TCRdb called the multiplex PCR reads again in MiXCR, with one record for every CDR3 protein. The table records roughly 530,000 distinct CDR3 sequences, about 15% of them present only once. The same specimen was also included in a second study, on T cells in Graves' hyperthyroidism and ophthalmopathy. That study adds: HTBI primers were employed in a first-round RT-PCR of the TCR CDR3.

The material was peripheral blood mononuclear cells (PBMCs), obtained at new diagnosis, from a patient treated with antithyroid drugs. The clonotype originates from a woman aged 35-65 years with Graves disease. The V and J genes are TRBV27 and TRBJ1-1; D gene unclear. The CDR3 DNA is TGTGCCAGCAGTACCCATCAGGTCGGCACTGAAGCTTTCTTT. This translates into CASSTHQVGTEAFF.